Following are 32 T cell receptor beta chains from one sample sequenced in a study of response to subunit inactivated influenza vaccine. TCRdb re-called the RT-PCR reads through MiXCR, storing one row per CDR3 protein. Seen here are under 850,000 distinct CDR3 sequences, about a fifth observed once, and the top ten hold approximately 11%. Material: PBMCs from blood, obtained 5 days after vaccination. All receptors derive from a man aged 45-65 years who received an inactivated influenza vaccine.

This clonotype was detected ten times or more. The rearrangement uses TRBV7-2 and TRBJ2-7; 8 bases align to TRBD2. V trimming: 3 bases; J trimming: 1 base; junction bases outside the gene matches: 5. CDR1 and CDR2 from the germline V gene are SGHTA and FQGNSA. CDR3 length equals 15 residues. The CDR3 sequence: CASSLEAGVSYEQYF. The CDR3 nucleotides read TGTGCCAGCAGCTTGGAAGCGGGAGTTTCCTACGAGCAGTACTTC.

This clonotype has a handful of counts. The chain recombines TRBV5-1 with TRBJ2-2; D is perhaps TRBD2 (6 bases). The CDR3 loop spans 14 amino acids. Per germline, CDR1 SGHRS and CDR2 YFSETQ. Trimming removed 5 bases at V and 6 bases at J, with 14 bases between. The DNA of the CDR3 is TGCGCCAGCAGGCCGACTAGTCGTGCCGGGGAGCTGTTTTTT. This gives the protein CASRPTSRAGELFF.

The chain combines TRBV14 with TRBJ2-7; 8 positions match TRBD1. The CDR3 length is 15 residues. V lost 4 bases to trimming and J lost 4 bases; unmatched junction nucleotides: 9. Germline V CDR1 and CDR2: SGHDN, FVKESK. The CDR3 DNA reads TGTGCCAGCAGCCGAGCCGGGACAGGAAGGTACGAGCAGTACTTC. It encodes CASSRAGTGRYEQYF.

This clonotype turned up a few times. The chain recombines TRBV11-1 with TRBJ2-1; 9 positions agree with TRBD2. V dropped 1 base and J dropped 1; count of bases not matched to a gene: 11. The CDR3 runs to 19 residues. Germline-derived CDR1 and CDR2 are SGHAT and FQDESV (reference sequence). This CDR3 reads CASSLVGISGRASYNEQFF. The CDR3 nucleotides read TGTGCCAGCAGCTTAGTGGGGATTAGCGGGAGAGCATCCTACAATGAGCAGTTCTTC. Together with reference TRBV11-1 and TRBJ2-1, the CDR3 gives the full variable domain: EAEVAQSPRYKITEKSQAVAFWCDPISGHATLYWYRQILGQGPELLVQFQDESVVDDSQLPKDRFSAERLKGVDSTLKIQPAELGDSAMYLCASSLVGISGRASYNEQFFGPGTRLTVL.

A few counts support this clonotype. CDR3 protein: CSARVAGLNTGELFF. CDR3 bases: TGCAGTGCTAGAGTAGCGGGACTTAACACCGGGGAGCTGTTTTTT. The V call is TRBV20-1, the J call TRBJ2-2; TRBD2 agrees at 8 bases. The germline V gene encodes CDR1 DFQATT and CDR2 SNEGSKA (reference sequence). Germline trimming cut 1 base from V and 2 bases from J; bases unmatched to any gene: 3. The CDR3 is made up of 15 amino acids.

There are a few counts of this clonotype. The chain employs TRBV12-3 or TRBV12-4 and TRBJ2-2, with 12 bases fitting TRBD2. CDR3 length: 17 amino acids. J lost 4 bases, V lost 3 bases, and 6 bases had no gene match. CDR3 sequence: CASSFLAGGPVTGELFF. DNA of the CDR3: TGTGCCAGCAGTTTCCTAGCGGGGGGGCCGGTCACCGGGGAGCTGTTTTTT.

The V and J genes are TRBV4-1 and TRBJ2-2; 9 nucleotides align to TRBD1. The CDR3 sequence is 16 residues long. Germline-derived CDR1 and CDR2 are MGHRA and YSYEKL. V gave up 1 base and J gave up 6 bases; unmatched junction bases: 6. CDR3 sequence reads: CASSQVGQGLPGELFF. The DNA of the CDR3 is TGCGCCAGCAGCCAAGTTGGACAGGGGTTGCCCGGGGAGCTGTTTTTT.

This rearrangement joins TRBV20-1 to TRBJ1-1; D unclear. The CDR3 contains 14 residues. V lost 6 bases to trimming and J lost 4 bases, with 18 bases between them. Germline values: CDR1 DFQATT, CDR2 SNEGSKA (reference sequence). The CDR3 nucleotides read TGCAGTGCGCCCCCCCGGCTGAAGGCCACTGAAGCTTTCTTT. Amino acids: CSAPPRLKATEAFF.

This rearrangement joins TRBV24-1 to TRBJ2-7; D tentatively reads TRBD1 or TRBD2 (5 bases each). Looked up from germline, CDR1 is KGHDR and CDR2 is SFDVKD. The germline V and J ends were trimmed by 4 bases and 2 bases, with 11 bases remaining between them. CDR3 length equals 14 residues. The CDR3 coding sequence is TGTGCCACCAGTGACCCGGGACGGCCCTACGAGCAGTACTTC. Protein: CATSDPGRPYEQYF.

This clonotype has a count of ten or more. J is TRBJ2-3 and V is TRBV29-1; 8 bases fit TRBD1. Germline assignment: CDR1 SQVTM and CDR2 ANQGSEA. The V gene end was trimmed by 8 bases and the J gene end by 5 bases; junction bases not matched to a gene: 12. The CDR3 loop spans 14 amino acids. The CDR3 loop reads CSLRGPSLGDTQYF. The DNA for the CDR3 is TGCAGCCTCAGGGGGCCCTCGTTGGGAGATACGCAGTATTTT.

The V call is TRBV25-1, the J call TRBJ1-6; no definite D call. The V end was cut by 4 bases, the J end by 14 bases, with 15 bases between. Germline V gives CDR1 MGHDK, CDR2 SYGVNS. The CDR3 is 13 amino acids. CDR3 region: CASSGPFGTSLHF. The CDR3 DNA sequence: TGTGCCAGCAGTGGACCATTCGGCACTTCCCTCCACTTT.

This clonotype was detected ten times or more. This chain links TRBV6-2 or TRBV6-3 with TRBJ2-5; 11 positions match TRBD2. Unmatched junction bases numbered 5, after V lost 4 bases and J lost 4 bases. The germline CDR1 and CDR2 sequences are MNHEY and SVGEGT. The length of the CDR3 is 15 residues. Here the CDR3 DNA reads TGTGCCAGCAGTTTCGGACTAGCGGGCTCAGAGACCCAGTACTTC. As protein: CASSFGLAGSETQYF.

This clonotype was counted between two and nine times. The rearrangement uses TRBV7-2 and TRBJ2-5, with no clear D. This CDR3 comprises 15 residues. Deletions cut 1 base from V and 4 bases from J, with 13 bases between. The germline CDR1 and CDR2 sequences are SGHTA and FQGNSA. Written as DNA, the CDR3 is TGTGCCAGCAGCTTAGGCCTGCAGGCCGGAGAGACCCAGTACTTC. The encoded protein is CASSLGLQAGETQYF.

The genes are TRBV7-2 and TRBJ1-1; D gene ambiguous. Trimming shortened V by 1 base and J by 6 bases, and 6 bases separated the two germline ends. The germline V gene has CDR1 SGHTA and CDR2 FQGNSA. The CDR3 length is 12 residues. The CDR3 reads CASSLEVAEAFF. As DNA, the CDR3 is TGTGCCAGCAGCTTAGAGGTTGCTGAAGCTTTCTTT.

This clonotype was recorded a few times. This chain connects TRBV6-6 to TRBJ2-1; D is unresolved. V was pared by 7 bases and J by 5 bases, with 9 bases between. The CDR3 is 12 residues long. Per germline, CDR1 MNHNY and CDR2 SVGAGI (reference sequence). CDR3 loop: CASTHRHNEQFF. The CDR3 region has the DNA TGTGCCAGCACCCACCGTCACAATGAGCAGTTCTTC.

The rearrangement joins TRBV5-5 to TRBJ1-3; D is unclear. The V gene's germline CDR1 is SGHKS and CDR2 YYEKEE (reference sequence). V lost 4 bases and J 4 bases, leaving 15 bases between the germline ends. This CDR3 has 15 residues. This CDR3 is CASSNVKGSGNTIYF. CDR3 coding DNA: TGTGCCAGCAGCAATGTCAAGGGATCCGGAAACACCATATATTTT.

The V call is TRBV20-1, the J call TRBJ2-1; TRBD2 matches 11 bases. CDR1 DFQATT and CDR2 SNEGSKA come from the germline V gene (reference sequence). J gave up 7 bases and V 3 bases, and 8 bases lay outside the gene matches. This CDR3 region has 15 residues. The CDR3 region is CSARVAGGFGNEQFF. DNA of the CDR3: TGCAGTGCTAGGGTAGCGGGGGGGTTTGGTAATGAGCAGTTCTTC.

About this clonotype: A clone one base away is much larger, so this may be a read error. V and J are TRBV9 and TRBJ2-1, with 7 positions matching TRBD2. Germline V gene sequence: CDR1 SGDLS, CDR2 YYNGEE. The CDR3 contains 15 residues. V gave up 0 bases and J gave up 4 bases; unmatched junction bases: 4. The CDR3 spells CASSVDSGRYNEQFF. In DNA, the CDR3 is TGTGCCAGCAGCGTAGATAGCGGGCGTTACAATGAGCAGTTCTTC. Looking up the rest from reference TRBV9 and TRBJ2-1 gives the full variable domain: DSGVTQTPKHLITATGQRVTLRCSPRSGDLSVYWYQQSLDQGLQFLIQYYNGEERAKGNILERFSAQQFPDLHSELNLSSLELGDSALYFCASSVDSGRYNEQFFGPGTRLTVL.

The chain couples TRBV2 to TRBJ1-1; no clear D gene. The germline V gene encodes CDR1 SNHLY and CDR2 FYNNEI. The CDR3 length is 14 residues. Trimming took 6 bases from V and 0 from J, leaving 11 bases between them. This CDR3 reads CASSPRWVNTEAFF. In DNA form, the CDR3 reads TGTGCCAGCAGCCCCAGGTGGGTGAACACTGAAGCTTTCTTT.

This clonotype was picked up a small number of times. One base away lies a much larger clone, so this may be a sequencing read error. V usage is TRBV6-2 or TRBV6-3 and J usage is TRBJ1-1; D is ambiguous. The CDR3 consists of 13 residues. With 1 base removed from V and 1 base from J, the gap between germline ends came to 4 bases. Germline CDR1 reads MNHEY; CDR2 reads SVGEGT. The CDR3: CASSYWGNTEAFF. The CDR3 nucleotides are TGTGCCAGCAGTTACTGGGGGAACACTGAAGCTTTCTTT.

This clonotype was found a few times. CDR3 coding DNA: TGTGCCAGCACCCCCTCGGCGGGACAGGGGAACGGGGAGCTGTTTTTT. Amino acid sequence: CASTPSAGQGNGELFF. The gene calls are TRBV9 and TRBJ2-2; TRBD1 matches 10 bases. Germline CDR1 SGDLS, CDR2 YYNGEE. The CDR3 spans 16 residues. The V segment lost 6 bases and the J segment 7 bases; nucleotides outside the gene matches: 12.

J is TRBJ1-3 and V is TRBV7-2; D perhaps matches TRBD1 (6 bases). V was pared by 1 base and J by 4 bases, with 11 bases between. Germline V gene data show CDR1 as SGHTA and CDR2 as FQGNSA. The CDR3 totals 15 residues. The CDR3 nucleotides are TGTGCCAGCAGCTTAGGTCCCCAGGGGGGAAACACCATATATTTT. Protein sequence: CASSLGPQGGNTIYF.

V is TRBV20-1 and J is TRBJ1-5; 10 bases line up with TRBD1. The CDR3 sequence is 16 residues long. Germline lookup yields CDR1 DFQATT and CDR2 SNEGSKA (reference sequence). With V trimmed by 0 bases and J by 7 bases, 9 bases remained unmatched. DNA of the CDR3: TGCAGTGCTAGAGATGGGGGACAGGGGATCTCGCAGCCCCAGCATTTT. Translation gives CSARDGGQGISQPQHF.

The V and J genes are TRBV6-1 and TRBJ2-3; D is undetermined. CDR3 length equals 16 residues. Germline CDR1 and CDR2: MNHNS and SASEGT. With 5 bases removed from V and 2 bases from J, the gap between germline ends came to 17 bases. This CDR3 is CASSPRPFSNTDTQYF. The CDR3 DNA is TGTGCCAGCAGTCCGAGGCCCTTCTCTAACACAGATACGCAGTATTTT.

This clonotype came up once. The CDR3 bases are TGCAGCGTTGAAGGAGGACACATAAACTCCTACGAGCAGTACTTC. Its translation: CSVEGGHINSYEQYF. This chain connects TRBV29-1 to TRBJ2-7, with D possibly being TRBD1 (5 bases). The germline V gene encodes CDR1 SQVTM and CDR2 ANQGSEA. The CDR3 has 15 amino acids. The V and J ends lost 1 base and 0 bases respectively, with 13 bases between them.

This clonotype came up a few times. This rearrangement joins TRBV4-3 to TRBJ2-7; 7 bases line up with TRBD2. Germline V gene data show CDR1 as LGHNA and CDR2 as YSLEER. The CDR3 is 14 amino acids. With 0 bases clipped from V and 4 bases from J, the junction kept 3 bases outside the gene matches. CDR3 sequence reads: CASSQDWTSYEQYF. For the CDR3, the DNA is TGCGCCAGCAGCCAAGACTGGACTAGTTACGAGCAGTACTTC.

V gene TRBV10-3 combines with J gene TRBJ2-1, with unresolved D. The CDR3 runs 15 residues. Trimming took off 2 bases at V and 5 bases at J, with 13 bases between the two ends. Germline CDR1 reads ENHRY; CDR2 reads SYGVKD. The CDR3 sequence is CAISEGLVTNNEQFF. The CDR3 DNA sequence: TGTGCCATCAGTGAGGGGCTAGTCACGAACAATGAGCAGTTCTTC.

This rearrangement joins TRBV12-3 or TRBV12-4 to TRBJ2-2, with TRBD1 identical over 11 bases. This CDR3 is built from 17 residues. The trim removed 7 bases at V and 2 bases at J, leaving 9 bases unmatched. CDR3 sequence: CASNDRGQGDNTGELFF. The CDR3 DNA is TGTGCCAGCAACGACAGGGGACAGGGGGATAACACCGGGGAGCTGTTTTTT.

This chain joins TRBV12-3 or TRBV12-4 and TRBJ1-6; D uncertain. The CDR3 has 13 residues. Trimming left V 7 bases short and J 10 bases short, with 14 bases between. CDR3 loop: CASNKGSYSPLHF. The DNA for the CDR3 is TGTGCCAGCAATAAGGGAAGTTACTCACCCCTCCACTTT.

This clonotype was detected only a few times. The chain's CDR3 is CSARKIVGEQFF. The DNA of the CDR3 is TGCAGTGCCAGGAAAATAGTGGGTGAGCAGTTCTTC. The chain links TRBV20-1 to TRBJ2-1; no definite D call. Per the germline V gene, CDR1 is DFQATT and CDR2 is SNEGSKA (reference sequence). V was trimmed by 6 bases and J by 9 bases, leaving 15 bases between them. The CDR3 runs to 12 residues.

This clonotype was observed many times. The chain recombines TRBV6-5 with TRBJ2-2; D might be TRBD2 (6 bases). The V gene's germline CDR1 is MNHEY and CDR2 SVGAGI. The CDR3 is made up of 18 amino acids. The V end was cut by 0 bases, the J end by 0 bases, with 14 bases between. The CDR3 protein is CASSYSRAGTANTGELFF. The CDR3 coding sequence is TGTGCCAGCAGTTACTCGAGGGCGGGGACCGCGAACACCGGGGAGCTGTTTTTT.

This rearrangement joins TRBV30 to TRBJ2-7; D gene unclear. Trimming cost V 3 bases and J 3 bases, with 6 bases left between them. The length of the CDR3 is 11 residues. From germline, CDR1 is GTSNPN and CDR2 SVGIG (reference sequence). The CDR3 region has the DNA TGTGCCTGGAGCCTCCGCTACGAGCAGTACTTC. It encodes CAWSLRYEQYF.